The 29 T cell receptor beta chains reported below all come from one sample, sequenced in a study of T-cell reconstitution after alpha-beta-depleted transplantation in children. Unique molecular identifiers featured in how the TCRbeta library was prepared. TCRdb re-called the PCR reads with MiXCR, one entry per CDR3 protein. The data show around 94,000 distinct CDR3 sequences, with approximately 6% seen just once and 5.5% to 6.5% held by the top ten. Sample: PBMCs, mostly from graft donor cells, taken 60 days after TCRalphabeta/CD19-depleted stem cell transplant. All receptors derive from a female patient aged 2-15 years who had a stem cell transplant for Fanconi anemia, so the T cells may come from the graft donor.

V and J are TRBV3-1 and TRBJ2-2; D call uncertain. The CDR3 runs 15 residues. Germline values: CDR1 LGHDT, CDR2 YNNKEL (reference sequence). Trimming took 4 bases from V and 0 from J, leaving 9 bases between them. CDR3 sequence reads: CASSRRLPNTGELFF. The CDR3 bases are TGTGCCAGCAGCCGGCGTTTACCGAACACCGGGGAGCTGTTTTTT.

This clonotype was observed a handful of times. The J gene is TRBJ1-2, the V gene TRBV29-1; D is undetermined. The CDR3 totals 15 residues. The ends were cut back, 0 bases at V and 4 bases at J, with 15 bases in the middle. CDR1 and CDR2 (germline): SQVTM, ANQGSEA. CDR3 region: CSVEDPSSRLYGYTF. The CDR3 nucleotides read TGCAGCGTTGAAGATCCCTCGAGCAGGCTCTATGGCTACACCTTC. The entire variable domain, with the rest obtained from reference TRBV29-1 and TRBJ1-2, is as follows: SAVISQKPSRDICQRGTSLTIQCQVDSQVTMMFWYRQQPGQSLTLIATANQGSEATYESGFVIDKFPISRPNLTFSTLTVSNMSPEDSSIYLCSVEDPSSRLYGYTFGSGTRLTVV.

This clonotype was counted at least ten times. The chain has TRBV9 and TRBJ2-1; 10 nucleotides agree with TRBD2. V dropped 4 bases and J dropped 7; count of bases not matched to a gene: 8. The CDR3 runs 15 residues. Germline V gives CDR1 SGDLS, CDR2 YYNGEE. The DNA for the CDR3 is TGTGCCAGCAGCCTCCTAGCGGGAGTAGTGAATGAGCAGTTCTTC. Its translation: CASSLLAGVVNEQFF.

This clonotype was seen ten or more times. The gene calls are TRBV10-3 and TRBJ2-3, with a tentative D call TRBD1 (6 bases). The CDR3 has 13 residues. From germline, CDR1 is ENHRY and CDR2 SYGVKD. Deletions cut 7 bases from V and 5 bases from J, with 13 bases between. The CDR3 loop reads CAINRQGQDTQYF. Written as DNA, the CDR3 is TGTGCCATCAACAGGCAGGGACAAGATACGCAGTATTTT.

This clonotype was observed many times. This chain links TRBV7-2 with TRBJ2-4; D remains ambiguous. Per germline, CDR1 SGHTA and CDR2 FQGNSA. V lost 4 bases to trimming and J lost 7 bases, with 8 bases between them. The CDR3 has 12 residues. CDR3 DNA: TGTGCCAGCAGCTCCCGACGGAACATTCAGTACTTC. It yields the protein CASSSRRNIQYF.

The sample holds a few counts of this clonotype. CDR3 in DNA: TGTGCCAGCAGCTCGACAGGGGGTCGTGGAAACACCATATATTTT. Translating gives CASSSTGGRGNTIYF. This chain links TRBV7-9 with TRBJ1-3, with 9 bases aligning to TRBD1. Germline lookup yields CDR1 SEHNR and CDR2 FQNEAQ (reference sequence). V lost 4 bases and J lost 3; bases outside the gene matches: 4. This CDR3 comprises 15 residues.

The sample holds many counts of this clonotype. The chain is built from TRBV5-4 and TRBJ2-4; D call uncertain. V lost 4 bases, J lost 7 bases, and 15 bases lay in between. The CDR3 is 14 amino acids. Germline CDR1 reads SGHNT; CDR2 reads YYREEE (reference sequence). CDR3 DNA: TGTGCCAGCAGCATGCCAGGCGACCATAACATTCAGTACTTC. Residues: CASSMPGDHNIQYF.

Worth noting for this clonotype: This may stem from a read error, because a much larger clone lies one nucleotide away. The CDR3 ends on some other residue instead of the conserved phenylalanine or tryptophan, so this is likely a read error. The rearrangement links TRBV5-1 to TRBJ2-7; a weak D match, TRBD1 (6 bases). Germline CDR1 is SGHRS and CDR2 is YFSETQ. The germline V and J ends were trimmed by 2 bases and 5 bases, with 20 bases remaining between them. The length of the CDR3 is 16 residues. The CDR3 reads CASSFSTTGLGNEQYC. In DNA form, the CDR3 reads TGCGCCAGCAGCTTTAGTACCACAGGGTTAGGAAACGAGCAGTACTGC.

In this sample, this clonotype turned up many times. This chain uses TRBV28 with TRBJ2-1, with 9 bases matching TRBD2. Losses at the gene ends were 10 bases for V and 4 bases for J; bases not matched to a gene: 14. This CDR3 comprises 16 residues. Looked up from germline, CDR1 is MDHEN and CDR2 is SYDVKM. The CDR3 nucleotides are TGTGCCACCAAGGGGGCGACTAGCGGCTTATACAATGAGCAGTTCTTC. Protein product: CATKGATSGLYNEQFF.

This clonotype was recorded many times. The CDR3 spells CASSYMLSSGPLPTDTQYF. As DNA, the CDR3 is TGTGCCAGCAGTTACATGCTATCATCAGGGCCCCTTCCCACAGATACGCAGTATTTT. The chain links TRBV6-5 to TRBJ2-3; D might be TRBD1 (5 bases). CDR1 is MNHEY, CDR2 SVGAGI, per germline. The V end was cut by 2 bases, the J end by 2 bases, with 23 bases between. The CDR3 extends over 19 amino acids.

This clonotype was detected only a few times. The chain links TRBV20-1 to TRBJ2-7, with TRBD2 matching 9 bases. Germline CDR1 DFQATT, CDR2 SNEGSKA (reference sequence). The length of the CDR3 is 13 residues. The V gene end was trimmed by 6 bases and the J gene end by 6 bases; junction bases not matched to a gene: 9. The CDR3 sequence is CSAGEGLATEQYF. The CDR3, as DNA: TGCAGTGCCGGGGAGGGACTAGCCACCGAGCAGTACTTC.

This clonotype was counted many times. The rearrangement uses TRBV12-3 or TRBV12-4 and TRBJ2-2, with a possible D match to TRBD2 (5 bases). This CDR3 spans 13 amino acids. V gave up 7 bases and J gave up 0 bases, with 6 bases separating them. The CDR3 DNA reads as TGTGCCAGCATAGCGACGAACACCGGGGAGCTGTTTTTT. It codes for CASIATNTGELFF.

In this sample, this clonotype turned up many times. The gene calls are TRBV24-1 and TRBJ2-6, with unresolved D. V was cut by 7 bases and J by 0 bases, with 9 bases left in between. There are 15 residues in the CDR3. Germline lookup yields CDR1 KGHDR and CDR2 SFDVKD. The CDR3 region has the DNA TGTGCCACCAGCCCCGGCCCCTCTGGGGCCAACGTCCTGACTTTC. This codes for CATSPGPSGANVLTF.

This clonotype showed up just a few times. This CDR3 reads CASSLVPGGGLAKNIQYF. DNA for the CDR3: TGTGCCAGCAGCTTAGTCCCGGGCGGGGGGCTAGCCAAAAACATTCAGTACTTC. V usage is TRBV11-2 and J usage is TRBJ2-4; 8 nucleotides line up with TRBD2. This CDR3 region has 18 residues. The V gene's germline CDR1 is SGHAT and CDR2 FQNNGV. The ends lost 1 base at V and 0 bases at J; junction bases unmatched: 8.

There are many counts of this clonotype. V gene TRBV7-9 combines with J gene TRBJ2-3; D ambiguous. The ends were cut back, 1 base at V and 2 bases at J, with 7 bases in the middle. This CDR3 is built from 14 residues. Germline V gene sequence: CDR1 SEHNR, CDR2 FQNEAQ (reference sequence). The CDR3 spells CASSLVHSTDTQYF. The CDR3 nucleotides read TGTGCCAGCAGCTTAGTCCACTCCACAGATACGCAGTATTTT. Combining the CDR3 with reference TRBV7-9 and TRBJ2-3 gives the whole variable domain DTGVSQNPRHKITKRGQNVTFRCDPISEHNRLYWYRQTLGQGPEFLTYFQNEAQLEKSRLLSDRFSAERPKGSFSTLEIQRTEQGDSAMYLCASSLVHSTDTQYFGPGTRLTVL.

This clonotype was detected many times. V is TRBV12-3 or TRBV12-4 and J is TRBJ2-3; 9 nucleotides line up with TRBD2. This CDR3 comprises 16 residues. Trimming removed 2 bases from V and 3 bases from J; junction bases left unmatched: 6. In DNA, the CDR3 is TGTGCCAGCAGTTTACAGTCTAGCGGGAATACAGATACGCAGTATTTT. It codes for CASSLQSSGNTDTQYF.

At least ten counts were recorded for this clonotype. This chain connects TRBV12-3 or TRBV12-4 to TRBJ2-7; unclear D gene. This CDR3 is 13 amino acids long. The V end was cut by 6 bases, the J end by 2 bases, with 11 bases between. CDR3 in DNA: TGTGCCAGCAGCGATGGACCGCCCTACGAGCAGTACTTC. Residues: CASSDGPPYEQYF.

The rearrangement links TRBV5-5 to TRBJ2-7; D may correspond to TRBD1 or TRBD2 (7 bases each). Germline assignment: CDR1 SGHKS and CDR2 YYEKEE (reference sequence). V dropped 0 bases and J dropped 3 bases, with 13 bases sitting between them. CDR3 length: 15 residues. For the CDR3, the DNA is TGTGCCAGCAGCTTGGGCCCAGGGGGGGTCTACGAGCAGTACTTC. Encoded protein: CASSLGPGGVYEQYF. Using reference TRBV5-5 and TRBJ2-7 for the parts outside the CDR3, the full variable domain is DAGVTQSPTHLIKTRGQQVTLRCSPISGHKSVSWYQQVLGQGPQFIFQYYEKEERGRGNFPDRFSARQFPNYSSELNVNALLLGDSALYLCASSLGPGGVYEQYFGPGTRLTVT.

This sequence joins TRBV20-1 and TRBJ1-5, with a weak D call TRBD1 (6 bases). The V gene lost 5 bases and the J gene lost 3 bases, with 20 bases spanning the gap. The germline V gene has CDR1 DFQATT and CDR2 SNEGSKA (reference sequence). The CDR3 is 16 amino acids. The CDR3 nucleotides are TGCAGTGCTCGCATACACAGGGTTCCGAACAATCAGCCCCAGCATTTT. Translation gives CSARIHRVPNNQPQHF.

In its sample, this clonotype was seen many times. The chain uses TRBV5-1 and TRBJ1-4; D unresolved. The CDR3 is 16 residues long. V lost 0 bases and J 8 bases, leaving 17 bases between the germline ends. Germline assignment: CDR1 SGHRS and CDR2 YFSETQ. CDR3 amino acids: CASSLVSGKRPEKLFF. The CDR3 bases are TGCGCCAGCAGCTTGGTTTCGGGCAAACGGCCCGAAAAACTGTTTTTT.

This clonotype was counted once. This rearrangement joins TRBV5-4 to TRBJ2-1; 7 nucleotides agree with TRBD2. V shed 2 bases and J 7 bases; nucleotides not matched to a gene: 6. The germline gives CDR1 SGHNT, CDR2 YYREEE (reference sequence). This CDR3 has 14 amino acids. In DNA form, the CDR3 reads TGTGCCAGCAGCTTCCCTAGCGGAGGGAATGAGCAGTTCTTC. Translated, it gives CASSFPSGGNEQFF.

This clonotype was detected ten times or more. The rearrangement joins TRBV19 to TRBJ2-3; D remains ambiguous. The CDR3 extends over 14 amino acids. Trimming removed 3 bases from V and 0 bases from J, with 7 bases in between. Germline V gene sequence: CDR1 LNHDA, CDR2 SQIVND (reference sequence). CDR3 in amino acids: CASSMRTSTDTQYF. The CDR3 DNA reads as TGTGCCAGTAGTATGAGGACCAGCACAGATACGCAGTATTTT.

This clonotype was recorded at least ten times. The chain combines TRBV11-2 with TRBJ1-1; D remains unclear. Germline-derived CDR1 and CDR2 are SGHAT and FQNNGV. Trimming cost V 7 bases and J 2 bases, with 5 bases left between them. This CDR3 is built from 11 residues. The CDR3 protein is CASTHNTEAFF. The CDR3 DNA reads as TGTGCCAGCACGCATAACACTGAAGCTTTCTTT.

The chain combines TRBV7-2 with TRBJ2-7; TRBD2 agrees at 15 bases. V was pared by 6 bases and J by 3 bases, with 6 bases of the junction left unmatched. The CDR3 length is 16 residues. Germline CDR1 SGHTA, CDR2 FQGNSA. CDR3 amino acids: CASSWTSGGAIYEQYF. The CDR3 bases are TGTGCCAGCAGTTGGACTAGCGGGGGGGCCATCTACGAGCAGTACTTC.

The table lists this clonotype with a few counts. The CDR3 DNA reads as TGTGCCAGCAGCTCTCCCGAGCGGGGAGCCTACGAGCAGTACTTC. Its protein is CASSSPERGAYEQYF. The V call is TRBV7-9, the J call TRBJ2-7; 7 positions agree with TRBD2. Losses at the gene ends were 4 bases for V and 2 bases for J; bases not matched to a gene: 8. This CDR3 is built from 15 residues. The germline V gene has CDR1 SEHNR and CDR2 FQNEAQ (reference sequence).

This chain uses TRBV4-2 with TRBJ1-2, with D possibly TRBD1 on 5 matching bases. With 5 bases removed from V and 7 bases from J, the gap between germline ends came to 17 bases. The CDR3 length is 14 residues. Germline V gene data show CDR1 as LGHNA and CDR2 as YNFKEQ. DNA for the CDR3: TGTGCCAGCAGCACGGGACTGTTGGCGGGTGGCTACACCTTC. It is translated as CASSTGLLAGGYTF.

This clonotype has at least ten counts. The rearrangement links TRBV28 to TRBJ2-7; D not certain. The CDR3 runs 11 residues. With 3 bases removed from V and 7 bases from J, the gap between germline ends came to 7 bases. Germline assignment: CDR1 MDHEN and CDR2 SYDVKM. The chain's CDR3 is CASSFRLEQYF. The CDR3 coding sequence is TGTGCCAGCAGTTTCAGGTTGGAGCAGTACTTC.

This clonotype has ten or more counts. The chain is built from TRBV20-1 and TRBJ2-5; D not resolved. Germline CDR1 and CDR2: DFQATT and SNEGSKA (reference sequence). The CDR3 is 14 residues long. Between the trimmed V and J ends, which lost 5 bases and 1 base, there was a span of 14 bases. In DNA, the CDR3 is TGCAGTGCTGAAGTATTCAATACCCAAGAGACCCAGTACTTC. Translating gives CSAEVFNTQETQYF.

This chain connects TRBV6-5 to TRBJ2-7; possibly TRBD1 for D (6 bases). Per the germline V gene, CDR1 is MNHEY and CDR2 is SVGAGI. V lost 0 bases to trimming and J lost 2 bases, with 11 bases between them. The CDR3 has 15 residues. CDR3 loop: CASSYSIEGAYEQYF. The DNA of the CDR3 is TGTGCCAGCAGTTACTCGATCGAGGGGGCCTACGAGCAGTACTTC.